A selection of T cell receptor beta chains follows, all from one sample in a study of blood T cells in healthy people across ages. One entry per CDR3 protein results from TCRdb running MiXCR on the 5' RACE reads. The table includes about 1,400,000 distinct CDR3 sequences, approximately 59% detected once. Material: blood. These receptors were collected from a man between 18 and 35 years old in good health. Both conserved end residues are trimmed from each CDR3. Fields, in order: J gene, V gene, D gene, clone size, CDR3 protein. A D gene is named only where the DNA matches it firmly. Rows give clone size only sometimes, using once, few, many, or a class for an expanded clone.

>TRBJ2-7|TRBV7-9|-|many
ASSFGREQY
>TRBJ2-5|TRBV6-1|-|-
ASARELGETQY
>TRBJ2-1|TRBV10-3|-|-
AITAQGEQF
>TRBJ2-3|TRBV29-1|-|-
SVDGVGTDTQY
>TRBJ2-7|TRBV10-3|TRBD2|-
ATLPGLAVYEQY
>TRBJ2-1|TRBV20-1|-|few
SATWDWSSYNEQF
>TRBJ2-1|TRBV29-1|-|few
SVEVQGREQF
>TRBJ2-4|TRBV4-2|TRBD2|once
ASSGPLAGGPYFKNIQY
>TRBJ1-2|TRBV12-3/TRBV12-4|-|once
ASSLRGDGGYT
>TRBJ2-1|TRBV3-1|-|-
ASSQDPQGLSDEQF
>-|TRBV7-9|-|-
ASSLTLNEQY
>TRBJ2-5|TRBV4-1|-|-
ASSQVYLNNEQY
>TRBJ1-2|TRBV2|-|-
ASSAAGKDGYT
>TRBJ2-5|TRBV20-1|-|-
SARDGVPRETQY
>TRBJ2-5|TRBV25-1|-|-
ASSEQSQETQY
>TRBJ2-7|TRBV3-1|-|-
ASSQLFTGKIYEQY
>TRBJ2-5|TRBV29-1|-|-
SVGDMNGEIQETQY
>TRBJ2-1|TRBV11-2|-|-
VSSSLGGLNEQF
>TRBJ2-5|TRBV29-1|-|-
SARDTYPQETQY
>TRBJ2-3|TRBV20-1|-|few
SATLRRGSGTDTQY
>TRBJ1-1|TRBV6-5|-|once
ASSQTGTANTEAF
>TRBJ2-5|TRBV6-6|-|few
ASSFRLDFEEQY
>TRBJ2-3|TRBV7-7|TRBD2|few
ASSRTCGRSRGDTQY
>TRBJ2-1|TRBV6-6|-|once
ASSGALSINEQF
>TRBJ2-5|TRBV10-1|TRBD2|-
ASSESLAGGERTQY
>TRBJ2-7|TRBV29-1|-|-
SARGEGGYEQY
>TRBJ1-2|TRBV7-2|-|-
ASCKLDRNYGYT
>TRBJ2-5|TRBV6-5|-|-
AGSYSGRALQETQY
>TRBJ2-3|TRBV4-2|-|-
ASGTLTQY